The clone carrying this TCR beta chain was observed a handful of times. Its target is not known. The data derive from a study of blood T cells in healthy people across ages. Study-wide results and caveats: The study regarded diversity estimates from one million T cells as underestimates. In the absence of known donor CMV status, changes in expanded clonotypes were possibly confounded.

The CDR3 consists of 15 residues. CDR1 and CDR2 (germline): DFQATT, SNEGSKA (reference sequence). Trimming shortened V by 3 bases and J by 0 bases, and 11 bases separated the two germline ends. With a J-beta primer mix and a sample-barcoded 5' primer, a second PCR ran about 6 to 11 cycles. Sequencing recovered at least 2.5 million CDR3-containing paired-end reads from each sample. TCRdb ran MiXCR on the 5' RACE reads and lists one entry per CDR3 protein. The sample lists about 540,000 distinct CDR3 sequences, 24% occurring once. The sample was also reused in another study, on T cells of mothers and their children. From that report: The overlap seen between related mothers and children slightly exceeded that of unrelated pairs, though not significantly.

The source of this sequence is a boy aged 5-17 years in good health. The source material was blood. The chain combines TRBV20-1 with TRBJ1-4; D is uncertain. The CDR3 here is CSASEGVATNEKLFF. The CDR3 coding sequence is TGCAGTGCTAGTGAAGGCGTTGCAACTAATGAAAAACTGTTTTTT.